Listed below are T cell receptor beta chains from one sample, sequenced in a study of T cells in Graves' hyperthyroidism and ophthalmopathy. One entry per CDR3 protein results from TCRdb running MiXCR on the multiplex PCR reads. The data contain around 600,000 distinct CDR3 sequences, approximately 15% of them singletons. The sequencing input was blood. All receptors come from a woman under 30 with Graves' ophthalmopathy. Each CDR3 is given with its conserved first and last residue. Fields, in order: J gene, clone size, D gene, V gene, CDR3 DNA, CDR3 protein. The D gene is left open where the match is weak. For some rows the clone size is stated as once, few or many, or as a class when expanded; others skip it.

TRBJ1-2 | few | TRBD1 | TRBV12-3/TRBV12-4 | TGTGCCAGCAGTTCCGGGACAGGGACGCTCTATGGCTACACCTTC | CASSSGTGTLYGYTF
TRBJ2-3 | many | - | TRBV30 | TGTGCCTGGAGTGTAGGGGCGGGATACACAGATACGCAGTATTTT | CAWSVGAGYTDTQYF
TRBJ2-4 | many | TRBD2 | TRBV20-1 | TGCAGTGCTAGCCCCAGGACTAGCGGGAGGGTGAACATTCAGTACTTC | CSASPRTSGRVNIQYF
TRBJ2-1 | - | - | TRBV29-1 | TGCAGCGTGCAACCAAAGCGGGCAGGCTACAATGAGCAGTTCTTC | CSVQPKRAGYNEQFF
TRBJ2-1 | many | TRBD1 | TRBV30 | TGTGCCTGGAAACAGGGGTCGGTCAATGAGCAGTTCTTC | CAWKQGSVNEQFF
TRBJ2-2 | - | TRBD1 | TRBV24-1 | TGTGCCACCAGCCATACGGGACAGTTCACCGGGGAGCTGTTTTTT | CATSHTGQFTGELFF
TRBJ1-4 | many | - | TRBV10-3 | TGTGCCATCAGTGAGTCGAATGTCCGACCTAATGAAAAACTGTTTTTT | CAISESNVRPNEKLFF
TRBJ2-7 | many | TRBD2 | TRBV12-3/TRBV12-4 | TGTGCCAGCAGTCCCCCCCAAGCCTTAGCGGGAGGCCAGTACGAGCAGTACTTC | CASSPPQALAGGQYEQYF
TRBJ2-7 | many | - | TRBV11-2 | TGTGCCAGCAGCTTAGGCTGGACCTCCTACGAGCAGTACTTC | CASSLGWTSYEQYF
TRBJ2-3 | few | - | TRBV6-1 | TGTGCCAGCGGGGAGAGCGACTTCGCAGATACGCAGTATTTT | CASGESDFADTQYF
TRBJ1-2 | many | TRBD1 | TRBV20-1 | TGCAGTGCCCCGGGACAGGGGGACTATGGCTACACCTTC | CSAPGQGDYGYTF
TRBJ2-1 | - | TRBD2 | TRBV6-1 | TGTGCCAGCGCTGGGACTAGCGGGAAAGACAATGAGCAGTTCTTC | CASAGTSGKDNEQFF
TRBJ2-2 | many | TRBD2 | TRBV28 | TGTGCCAGCAGACTAGCGGGAGGGATTAAGAACACCGGGGAGCTGTTTTTT | CASRLAGGIKNTGELFF
TRBJ2-5 | medium-sized | - | TRBV7-2 | TGTGCCAGCAGCCAAGGGCAGGTTGGGGAGACCCAGTACTTC | CASSQGQVGETQYF
TRBJ2-3 | many | TRBD1 | TRBV20-1 | TGCAGTGCTACCAGGGACAGAGACACGCAGTATTTT | CSATRDRDTQYF
TRBJ1-6 | - | - | TRBV6-2/TRBV6-3 | TGTGCCAGCAGTTACCCTCATAGGCCTACCCTCCACTTT | CASSYPHRPTLHF
TRBJ2-7 | many | - | TRBV15 | TGTGCCACCAGCAGCTCTTATCTTTCCCCCGAGCAGTACTTC | CATSSSYLSPEQYF
TRBJ2-3 | many | - | TRBV2 | TGTGCCAGCAGTGGGGTCAGAAGCACAGATACGCAGTATTTT | CASSGVRSTDTQYF
TRBJ1-1 | many | - | TRBV29-1 | TGCAGCGCTGTTCAGGGGATCGGCACTGAAGCTTTCTTT | CSAVQGIGTEAFF
TRBJ2-2 | few | TRBD2 | TRBV5-8 | TGTGCCAGCAGCTTTCGGGACTATAACACCGGGGAGCTGTTTTTT | CASSFRDYNTGELFF
TRBJ1-5 | few | - | TRBV19 | TGTGCCAGTAGTATAGGACGAGGTCAGCCCCAGCATTTT | CASSIGRGQPQHF
TRBJ2-7 | many | - | TRBV5-1 | TGCGCCAGCAGCTTGGGGGTCGGGACCCTATACGAGCAGTACTTC | CASSLGVGTLYEQYF
TRBJ1-5 | many | TRBD1 | TRBV5-6 | TGTGCCAGCAGCTTGGCACAGGGGGCGAGCAATCAGCCCCAGCATTTT | CASSLAQGASNQPQHF
TRBJ2-7 | - | TRBD2 | TRBV5-5 | TGTGCCAGCAGTCCGGGGACTAGCGGGATCCACGAGCAGTACTTC | CASSPGTSGIHEQYF
TRBJ2-2 | many | - | TRBV24-1 | TGTGCCACCAGTGATCCAGGTCGAACCGGGGAGCTGTTTTTT | CATSDPGRTGELFF
TRBJ2-2 | many | - | TRBV7-2 | TGTGCCAGCAGCTTAGCCTCTTTAGGGGGAACCGGGGAGCTGTTTTTT | CASSLASLGGTGELFF
TRBJ2-1 | many | TRBD1 | TRBV5-5 | TGTGCCAGCAGCTCGACCCCCGGGACAGGGGGTAATGAGCAGTTCTTC | CASSSTPGTGGNEQFF
TRBJ2-7 | many | TRBD2 | TRBV27 | TGTGCCAGCAGTTCCGGGACTAGCGGGAGTTACGAGCAGTACTTC | CASSSGTSGSYEQYF
TRBJ2-5 | many | - | TRBV28 | TGTGCCAGCAGTTCCGACCGGGACATACGTGGGACCCAGTACTTC | CASSSDRDIRGTQYF
TRBJ2-7 | few | - | TRBV9 | TGTGCCAGCAGCGTACAGGGTGAATCCTACGAGCAGTACTTC | CASSVQGESYEQYF
TRBJ2-7 | many | TRBD2 | TRBV15 | TGTGCCACCAGCGCGCAGGCGGGGGTTGCTGGCGAGCAGTACTTC | CATSAQAGVAGEQYF
TRBJ2-7 | many | TRBD1 | TRBV20-1 | TGCAGTGCTACTCGGACAGGGTACTACGAGCAGTACTTC | CSATRTGYYEQYF
TRBJ1-1 | many | - | TRBV30 | TGTGCCTGGAGTGTTCAGGTAGACACTGAAGCTTTCTTT | CAWSVQVDTEAFF
TRBJ2-5 | many | TRBD1 | TRBV2 | TGTGCCAGCAGAGATTCAGGGGGCCAAGAGACCCAGTACTTC | CASRDSGGQETQYF
TRBJ1-1 | few | - | TRBV19 | TGTGCCAGTAGTATAGATCAGTCCAGGGATAAACGGCTGAAAGCTTTCTTT | CASSIDQSRDKRLKAFF
TRBJ2-7 | few | - | TRBV19 | TGTGCCAGCACGTTCGTGCGGCTCGGAGCCTACGAGCAGTACTTC | CASTFVRLGAYEQYF
TRBJ2-7 | - | - | TRBV9 | TGTGCCAGCAGCGCCGGGGGTCAAACGTCCTACGAGCAGTACTTC | CASSAGGQTSYEQYF
TRBJ2-2 | many | TRBD2 | TRBV3-1 | TGTGCCAGCAGCCGTACTTTAGCGGGAGCTATCACCGGGGAGCTGTTTTTT | CASSRTLAGAITGELFF